The 30 T cell receptor beta chains in this list originate from one sample, sequenced in a study of blood T cells in healthy people across ages. A J-beta primer mix and a sample-barcoded 5' primer were used in a second PCR of about 7 to 12 cycles. Each CDR3 protein is one row after TCRdb ran MiXCR on the 5' RACE reads. The repertoire holds some 860,000 distinct CDR3 sequences, with approximately 60% as singletons. Sequencing used blood. The origin of the receptors is a man in his forties or fifties in good health.

CDR3 protein: CSASVRTSGRDTQYF. The DNA for the CDR3 is TGCAGTGCTAGTGTCCGGACTAGCGGGAGAGATACGCAGTATTTT. The chain carries TRBV20-1 and TRBJ2-3, with TRBD2 identical over 13 bases. CDR1 is DFQATT, CDR2 SNEGSKA, per germline (reference sequence). The CDR3 has 15 residues. J gave up 5 bases and V 3 bases, and 5 bases lay outside the gene matches.

This rearrangement joins TRBV5-1 to TRBJ1-2; D may be TRBD1 (6 bases). Trimming stripped 1 base from V and 8 bases from J, with 18 bases between. The V gene's germline CDR1 is SGHRS and CDR2 YFSETQ. The CDR3 has 15 residues. CDR3 sequence: CASSLLQGEPPGYTF. In DNA form, the CDR3 reads TGCGCCAGCAGCTTGCTACAGGGCGAACCTCCGGGCTACACCTTC.

This clonotype showed up just a few times. The rearrangement joins TRBV3-1 to TRBJ2-6; D could derive from TRBD1 or TRBD2 (5 bases each). The CDR3 loop spans 16 amino acids. Germline loops: CDR1 LGHDT, CDR2 YNNKEL (reference sequence). Trimming cost V 5 bases and J 4 bases, with 15 bases left between them. The CDR3 DNA is TGTGCCAGCAGCACCCGCAGGGAGACGGGGGCCAACGTCCTGACTTTC. Protein: CASSTRRETGANVLTF.

The genes are TRBV28 and TRBJ2-1; 7 nucleotides agree with TRBD1. TRBJ2-7 explains the end of the DNA better; the J call may be wrong. The CDR3 extends over 13 amino acids. CDR1 and CDR2 from the germline V gene are MDHEN and SYDVKM. Here the CDR3 reads CASQLQGSGEQYF. The CDR3 bases are TGTGCCAGCCAGTTACAGGGGTCGGGCGAGCAGTACTTC.

This clonotype came up once. The chain employs TRBV4-1 and TRBJ1-5; unclear D gene. V gave up 2 bases and J gave up 9 bases, with 14 bases separating them. Germline V gene sequence: CDR1 MGHRA, CDR2 YSYEKL. The CDR3 is 14 residues long. Here the CDR3 reads CASSQLNILTPQHF. In DNA form, the CDR3 reads TGCGCCAGCAGCCAACTGAACATCCTGACGCCCCAGCATTTT.

This sequence joins TRBV9 and TRBJ2-1; 9 bases fit TRBD2. Germline V CDR1 and CDR2: SGDLS, YYNGEE. This CDR3 comprises 16 residues. Trimming took 3 bases from V and 7 from J; bases not matched to a gene: 11. This CDR3 is CASSGMAGGQRNEQFF. The CDR3 DNA reads TGTGCCAGCAGCGGGATGGCGGGAGGGCAGAGGAATGAGCAGTTCTTC.

The rearrangement joins TRBV24-1 to TRBJ1-5, with D unclear. V lost 9 bases, J lost 3 bases, and 14 bases lay in between. This CDR3 has 14 residues. Per the germline V gene, CDR1 is KGHDR and CDR2 is SFDVKD. CDR3: CATSFPSSNQPQHF. The CDR3 DNA reads as TGTGCCACCTCATTCCCCAGTTCCAATCAGCCCCAGCATTTT.

Here the CDR3 DNA reads TGTGCCAGCAGCGTCACAGGGGGAATAGGCACAGATACGCAGTATTTT. Its protein product is CASSVTGGIGTDTQYF. The chain employs TRBV7-9 and TRBJ2-3, with TRBD1 matching over 8 bases. This CDR3 is built from 16 residues. J lost 1 base, V lost 5 bases, and 8 bases had no gene match. Germline V gene lookup returns CDR1 SEHNR and CDR2 FQNEAQ (reference sequence). The variable domain in full, completed from reference TRBV7-9 and TRBJ2-3, reads DTGVSQNPRHKITKRGQNVTFRCDPISEHNRLYWYRQTLGQGPEFLTYFQNEAQLEKSRLLSDRFSAERPKGSFSTLEIQRTEQGDSAMYLCASSVTGGIGTDTQYFGPGTRLTVL.

The rearrangement joins TRBV6-5 to TRBJ2-7, with 9 bases lining up with TRBD2. Germline V CDR1 and CDR2: MNHEY, SVGAGI. J gave up 2 bases and V 6 bases, and 5 bases lay outside the gene matches. The CDR3 covers 14 residues. CDR3 DNA: TGTGCCAGCAGGGCCGGGACTAGCACCTACGAGCAGTACTTC. Its translation: CASRAGTSTYEQYF.

The chain carries TRBV7-3 and TRBJ2-1, with 14 bases aligning to TRBD2. TRBJ2-7 explains the end of the DNA better; the J call may be wrong. Germline CDR1 and CDR2: SGHTA and FQGTGA. The CDR3 contains 16 residues. The CDR3 loop is CASSWGLAGVDNEQYF. In DNA form, the CDR3 reads TGTGCCAGCAGCTGGGGACTAGCGGGGGTCGACAATGAGCAGTACTTC.

This sequence joins TRBV20-1 and TRBJ2-7, with 10 bases that match TRBD2. Germline CDR1 reads DFQATT; CDR2 reads SNEGSKA (reference sequence). The CDR3 is 13 amino acids. V dropped 6 bases and J dropped 0; count of bases not matched to a gene: 2. Written as DNA, the CDR3 is TGCAGTGCCGGACTAGCGGCCTCCTACGAGCAGTACTTC. Its translation: CSAGLAASYEQYF.

The rearrangement joins TRBV11-1 to TRBJ2-4; 7 bases fit TRBD1. V lost 5 bases and J lost 7; bases outside the gene matches: 2. Germline V gene sequence: CDR1 SGHAT, CDR2 FQDESV (reference sequence). This CDR3 has 12 amino acids. CDR3 protein: CASSRQGNIQYF. The CDR3 DNA reads TGTGCCAGCAGCCGACAGGGTAACATTCAGTACTTC. Drawing the rest from reference TRBV11-1 and TRBJ2-4, the complete variable domain is EAEVAQSPRYKITEKSQAVAFWCDPISGHATLYWYRQILGQGPELLVQFQDESVVDDSQLPKDRFSAERLKGVDSTLKIQPAELGDSAMYLCASSRQGNIQYFGAGTRLSVL.

The gene calls are TRBV3-1 and TRBJ2-5; 13 positions agree with TRBD2. Trimming removed 4 bases from V and 11 bases from J; junction bases left unmatched: 13. The germline V gene encodes CDR1 LGHDT and CDR2 YNNKEL (reference sequence). This CDR3 comprises 16 residues. CDR3 sequence (DNA): TGTGCCAGCAGCCCGGCCGGGACTAGCGGGATCAATGAGCAGTACTTC. Protein product: CASSPAGTSGINEQYF.

This rearrangement joins TRBV4-3 to TRBJ1-2, with D maybe TRBD1 (5 bases). V was trimmed by 4 bases and J by 8 bases, leaving 17 bases between them. The CDR3 loop spans 14 amino acids. Germline values: CDR1 LGHNA, CDR2 YSLEER. The CDR3 sequence: CASSLTRAMAGYTF. In nucleotides, the CDR3 is TGCGCCAGCAGCCTGACCAGGGCTATGGCGGGCTACACCTTC.

This clonotype was picked up a small number of times. The chain employs TRBV24-1 and TRBJ2-1; D ambiguous. The CDR3 covers 13 residues. V gave up 3 bases and J gave up 5 bases, with 7 bases separating them. CDR1 is KGHDR and CDR2 is SFDVKD in the germline V gene. The CDR3 bases are TGTGCCACCAGTGATCTGAGAGACAATGAGCAGTTCTTC. Translating it yields CATSDLRDNEQFF.

This chain's CDR3 is CASSLGSGRAVETQYF. In DNA, the CDR3 is TGCGCCAGCAGCTTGGGGTCCGGCAGGGCAGTTGAGACCCAGTACTTC. The chain joins TRBV5-1 to TRBJ2-5; a possible D gene is TRBD1 (5 bases). The length of the CDR3 is 16 residues. The germline CDR1 and CDR2 sequences are SGHRS and YFSETQ. V shed 0 bases and J shed 5 bases, with 17 bases lying between them.

A remark on this clonotype: Sequence at one end of the junction differs from germline and may be a read error. The rearrangement links TRBV6-1 to TRBJ1-2; 11 positions match TRBD1. Looked up from germline, CDR1 is MNHNS and CDR2 is SASEGT. The CDR3 runs 17 residues. The CDR3 bases are TGTGCCAGCATCAGAAACGTGGGGACAGGGGGACCGGATGGCTGCACCTTC. It specifies CASIRNVGTGGPDGCTF.

This clonotype was picked up a small number of times. J is TRBJ2-1 and V is TRBV12-3 or TRBV12-4; D may be TRBD1 or TRBD2 (7 bases each). V was cut by 5 bases and J by 9 bases, with 17 bases left in between. The CDR3 consists of 14 residues. For the CDR3, the DNA is TGTGCCAGCAGTCCGAGGGAGGGGGCTGGTGAGCAGTTCTTC. It codes for CASSPREGAGEQFF.

The CDR3 protein is CASSREQGGNSPLHF. In DNA, the CDR3 is TGTGCCAGCAGTCGGGAACAGGGTGGGAATTCACCCCTCCACTTT. This sequence joins TRBV7-6 and TRBJ1-6, with D possibly matching TRBD1 (6 bases). The V gene lost 6 bases and the J gene lost 7 bases, with 16 bases spanning the gap. CDR1 and CDR2 from the germline V gene are SGHVS and FNYEAQ. The CDR3 has 15 amino acids.

The genes are TRBV5-1 and TRBJ1-1; possibly TRBD1 for D (5 bases). The germline CDR1 and CDR2 sequences are SGHRS and YFSETQ. The CDR3 has 14 residues. Trimming cost V 4 bases and J 4 bases, with 14 bases left between them. The CDR3 DNA is TGCGCCAGCAGCCCGATGGGGGGTGGCACTGAAGCTTTCTTT. Residues: CASSPMGGGTEAFF.

This clonotype appeared a few times. This chain links TRBV7-2 with TRBJ2-5; weak D call: TRBD1 (6 bases). V lost 5 bases, J lost 2 bases, and 27 bases lay in between. Germline CDR1 SGHTA, CDR2 FQGNSA. The CDR3 extends over 19 amino acids. The CDR3 nucleotides are TGTGCCAGCAGCCCGCGTTTGTTATCGGCCAGGGGATTTCAAGAGACCCAGTACTTC. Protein product: CASSPRLLSARGFQETQYF.

The rearrangement links TRBV2 to TRBJ2-6; unclear D gene. CDR3 length equals 15 residues. Trimming removed 2 bases from V and 2 bases from J, with 7 bases in between. CDR1 SNHLY and CDR2 FYNNEI come from the germline V gene. The CDR3 loop reads CASSEQAPGANVLTF. CDR3 in DNA: TGTGCCAGCAGTGAACAGGCGCCTGGGGCCAACGTCCTGACTTTC.

CDR3 DNA sequence: TGCAGTGCTAGAGTCAGGGGGACATTTTACGAGCAGTACTTC. This translates into CSARVRGTFYEQYF. The chain recombines TRBV20-1 with TRBJ2-7; 7 bases are a match to TRBD1. This CDR3 region has 14 residues. J gave up 4 bases and V 1 base, and 7 bases lay outside the gene matches. CDR1 is DFQATT and CDR2 is SNEGSKA in the germline V gene (reference sequence).

The J gene is TRBJ2-3, the V gene TRBV7-9; TRBD2 might be the D (6 bases). The CDR3 spans 18 residues. Trimming stripped 5 bases from V and 0 bases from J, with 21 bases between. Germline V CDR1 and CDR2: SEHNR, FQNEAQ (reference sequence). The CDR3 is CASSPRRGSGPSTDTQYF. The CDR3 DNA reads TGTGCCAGCAGCCCGAGACGGGGGTCAGGACCTAGCACAGATACGCAGTATTTT.

This clonotype was seen only a few times. The chain is built from TRBV6-6 and TRBJ1-5; 12 positions match TRBD1. Germline loops: CDR1 MNHNY, CDR2 SVGAGI (reference sequence). The junction had 4 bases not matched to a gene; V was cut back by 11 bases and J by 5 bases. The CDR3 has 13 residues. CDR3 region: CALGQGADQPQHF. Written as DNA, the CDR3 is TGTGCCCTGGGACAGGGGGCTGATCAGCCCCAGCATTTT.

V gene TRBV28 combines with J gene TRBJ2-1, with 11 bases aligning to TRBD2. The ends lost 1 base at V and 2 bases at J; junction bases unmatched: 19. CDR3 length: 22 residues. Germline loops: CDR1 MDHEN, CDR2 SYDVKM. The CDR3 spells CASSLFKNPGTSGQEAYNEQFF. The DNA of the CDR3 is TGTGCCAGCAGTTTATTTAAGAACCCTGGGACTAGCGGTCAGGAGGCCTACAATGAGCAGTTCTTC. Full variable domain (remainder filled in from reference TRBV28 and TRBJ2-1): DVKVTQSSRYLVKRTGEKVFLECVQDMDHENMFWYRQDPGLGLRLIYFSYDVKMKEKGDIPEGYSVSREKKERFSLILESASTNQTSMYLCASSLFKNPGTSGQEAYNEQFFGPGTRLTVL.

This clonotype was found a few times. The chain uses TRBV3-1 and TRBJ2-3; D gene unclear. Looked up from germline, CDR1 is LGHDT and CDR2 is YNNKEL (reference sequence). Trimming stripped 1 base from V and 6 bases from J, with 8 bases between. This CDR3 contains 13 residues. Here the CDR3 reads CASSQAATDTQYF. Written as DNA, the CDR3 is TGTGCCAGCAGCCAAGCAGCAACGGATACGCAGTATTTT.

The genes are TRBV29-1 and TRBJ2-1; D gene ambiguous. The ends were cut back, 7 bases at V and 5 bases at J, with 6 bases in the middle. CDR3 size: 10 residues. The germline CDR1 and CDR2 sequences are SQVTM and ANQGSEA. The CDR3 loop is CSGWDNEQFF. CDR3 DNA: TGCAGCGGGTGGGACAATGAGCAGTTCTTC.

The J gene is TRBJ1-2, the V gene TRBV28; tentative D call: TRBD1 (5 bases). In germline, CDR1 is MDHEN, CDR2 SYDVKM. CDR3 size: 13 residues. Trimming took off 3 bases at V and 8 bases at J, with 13 bases between the two ends. CDR3 region: CASSFQGREGYTF. The CDR3 DNA is TGTGCCAGCAGTTTCCAGGGAAGAGAAGGCTACACCTTC.

This clonotype was seen once. The J gene is TRBJ2-1, the V gene TRBV4-3; possible D gene TRBD2, 6 bases. In germline, CDR1 is LGHNA, CDR2 YSLEER. Between the trimmed V and J ends, which lost 4 bases and 3 bases, there was a span of 25 bases. The CDR3 length is 19 residues. DNA of the CDR3: TGCGCCAGCAGCCCCAGATGGGAGGTAGCGGCGCCCGACTACAATGAGCAGTTCTTC. It translates to CASSPRWEVAAPDYNEQFF.